What follows is one T cell receptor (beta chain) and its context. The data were taken from a study of tumour-infiltrating T cells in Burkitt lymphoma. Overall study: The Burkitt lymphoma cohort spanned all epidemiological subtypes. Survival, overall and progression-free, tracked with productive clonality.

Trimming left V 1 base short and J 1 base short, with 13 bases between. This CDR3 contains 16 residues. This table comes from immunoSEQ multiplex PCR, and its TCRdb copy is limited to in-frame clones, with some not included. The data contain over 900 clones, roughly a fifth of them seen just once; the ten biggest clones take up 6.8%. The TCR originated in a human donor with Burkitt lymphoma. The sequencing sample was made of tumor tissue. This chain joins TRBV23-1 and TRBJ1-1, with a possible D match to TRBD1 (5 bases). TRBV23-1 is an ORF; its function is uncertain. CDR3 sequence: CASSQCGQRANTEAFF. The CDR3 coding sequence is TGCGCCAGCAGTCAATGCGGACAAAGAGCGAACACTGAAGCTTTCTTT.